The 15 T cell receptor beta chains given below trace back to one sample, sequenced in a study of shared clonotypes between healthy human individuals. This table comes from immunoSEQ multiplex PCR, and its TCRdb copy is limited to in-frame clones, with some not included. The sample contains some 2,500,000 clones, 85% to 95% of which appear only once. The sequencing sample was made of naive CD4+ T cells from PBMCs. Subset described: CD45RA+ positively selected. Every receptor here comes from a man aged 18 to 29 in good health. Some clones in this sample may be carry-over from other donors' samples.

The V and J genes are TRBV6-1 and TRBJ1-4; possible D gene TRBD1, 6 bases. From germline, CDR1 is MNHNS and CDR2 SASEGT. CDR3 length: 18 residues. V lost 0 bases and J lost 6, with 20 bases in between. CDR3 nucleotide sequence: TGTGCCAGCAGTGAAGCGAGCGCAGGGGCCCTCCTTTATGAAAAACTGTTTTTT. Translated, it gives CASSEASAGALLYEKLFF.

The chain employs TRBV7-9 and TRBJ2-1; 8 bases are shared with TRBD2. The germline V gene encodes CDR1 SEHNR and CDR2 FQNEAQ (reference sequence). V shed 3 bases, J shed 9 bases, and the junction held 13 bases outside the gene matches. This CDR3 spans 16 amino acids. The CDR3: CASSLAAGVGEGEQFF. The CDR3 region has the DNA TGTGCCAGCAGCTTGGCAGCGGGAGTGGGAGAGGGTGAGCAGTTCTTC.

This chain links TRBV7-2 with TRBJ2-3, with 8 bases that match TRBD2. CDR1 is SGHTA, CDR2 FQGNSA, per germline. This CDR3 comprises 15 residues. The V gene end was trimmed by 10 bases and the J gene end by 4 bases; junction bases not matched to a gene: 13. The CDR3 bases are TGTGCCACCCTGGATTACGGGAGGGGGGCAGATACGCAGTATTTT. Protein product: CATLDYGRGADTQYF.

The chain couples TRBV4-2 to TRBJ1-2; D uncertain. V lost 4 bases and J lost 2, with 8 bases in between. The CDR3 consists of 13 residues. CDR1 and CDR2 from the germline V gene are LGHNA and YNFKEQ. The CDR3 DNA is TGTGCCAGCAGCCCCCAACGGAACTATGGCTACACCTTC. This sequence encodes CASSPQRNYGYTF.

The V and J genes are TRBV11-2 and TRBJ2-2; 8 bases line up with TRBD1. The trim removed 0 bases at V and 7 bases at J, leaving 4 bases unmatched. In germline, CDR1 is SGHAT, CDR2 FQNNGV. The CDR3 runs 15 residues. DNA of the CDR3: TGTGCCAGCAGCTTAGACGACAGGGGCGGCGGGGAGCTGTTTTTT. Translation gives CASSLDDRGGGELFF.

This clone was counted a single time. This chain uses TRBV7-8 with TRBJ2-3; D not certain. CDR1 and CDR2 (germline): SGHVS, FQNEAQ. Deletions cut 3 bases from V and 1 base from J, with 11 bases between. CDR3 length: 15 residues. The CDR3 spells CASSFVSPGTDTQYF. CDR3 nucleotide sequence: TGTGCCAGCAGCTTTGTCTCCCCCGGCACAGATACGCAGTATTTT.

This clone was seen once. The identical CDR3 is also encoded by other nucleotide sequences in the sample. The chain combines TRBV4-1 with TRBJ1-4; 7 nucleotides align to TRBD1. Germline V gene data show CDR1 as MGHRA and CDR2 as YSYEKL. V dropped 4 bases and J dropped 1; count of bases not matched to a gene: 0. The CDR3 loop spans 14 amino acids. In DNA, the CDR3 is TGCGCCAGCAGCCGACAGGGAACTAATGAAAAACTGTTTTTT. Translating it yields CASSRQGTNEKLFF.

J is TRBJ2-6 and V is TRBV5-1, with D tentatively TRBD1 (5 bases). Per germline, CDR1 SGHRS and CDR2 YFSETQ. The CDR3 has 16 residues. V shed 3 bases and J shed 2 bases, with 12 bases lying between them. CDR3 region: CASSSDPGPGANVLTF. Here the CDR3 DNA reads TGCGCCAGCAGCTCTGACCCAGGGCCTGGGGCCAACGTCCTGACTTTC.

The CDR3 DNA reads as TGTGCCAGCAGTTCTCCGGGACTAGCGGTATCCTACAATGAGCAGTTCTTC. This codes for CASSSPGLAVSYNEQFF. The gene calls are TRBV27 and TRBJ2-1; 11 bases agree with TRBD2. Germline values: CDR1 MNHEY, CDR2 SMNVEV (reference sequence). The CDR3 totals 17 residues. V lost 4 bases, J lost 1 base, and 6 bases stayed unmatched.

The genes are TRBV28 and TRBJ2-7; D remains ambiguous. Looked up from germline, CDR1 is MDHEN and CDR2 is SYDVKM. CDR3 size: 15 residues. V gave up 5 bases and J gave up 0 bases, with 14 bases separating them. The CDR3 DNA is TGTGCCAGCAGTCGTCCGCGATTCGGCTCCTACGAGCAGTACTTC. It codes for CASSRPRFGSYEQYF.

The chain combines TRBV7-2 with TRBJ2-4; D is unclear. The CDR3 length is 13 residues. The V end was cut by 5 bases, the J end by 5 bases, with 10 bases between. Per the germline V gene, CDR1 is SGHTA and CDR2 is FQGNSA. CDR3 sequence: CASSPGHQNIQYF. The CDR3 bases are TGTGCCAGCAGCCCGGGCCACCAAAACATTCAGTACTTC. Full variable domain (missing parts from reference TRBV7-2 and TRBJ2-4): GAGVSQSPSNKVTEKGKDVELRCDPISGHTALYWYRQSLGQGLEFLIYFQGNSAPDKSGLPSDRFSAERTGGSVSTLTIQRTQQEDSAVYLCASSPGHQNIQYFGAGTRLSVL.

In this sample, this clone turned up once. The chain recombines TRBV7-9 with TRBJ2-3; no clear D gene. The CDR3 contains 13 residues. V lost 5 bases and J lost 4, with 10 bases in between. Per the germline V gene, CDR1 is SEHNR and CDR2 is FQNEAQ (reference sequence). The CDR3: CASSPTGSDTQYF. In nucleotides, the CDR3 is TGTGCCAGCAGCCCAACGGGTTCAGATACGCAGTATTTT. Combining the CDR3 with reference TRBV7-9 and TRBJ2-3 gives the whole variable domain DTGVSQNPRHKITKRGQNVTFRCDPISEHNRLYWYRQTLGQGPEFLTYFQNEAQLEKSRLLSDRFSAERPKGSFSTLEIQRTEQGDSAMYLCASSPTGSDTQYFGPGTRLTVL.

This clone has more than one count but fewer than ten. The CDR3 sequence is CASSEARKGTEAFF. The CDR3, as DNA: TGTGCCAGCAGTGAGGCCAGGAAGGGCACTGAAGCTTTCTTT. The chain carries TRBV6-1 and TRBJ1-1; D uncertain. CDR1 is MNHNS and CDR2 is SASEGT in the germline V gene. The CDR3 is 14 amino acids. The V end was cut by 3 bases, the J end by 4 bases, with 12 bases between.

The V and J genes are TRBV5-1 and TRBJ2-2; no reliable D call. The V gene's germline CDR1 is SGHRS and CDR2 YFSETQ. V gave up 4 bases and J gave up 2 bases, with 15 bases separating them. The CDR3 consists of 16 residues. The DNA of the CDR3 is TGCGCCAGCAGCCCCGCCCCCCGCAGTAACACCGGGGAGCTGTTTTTT. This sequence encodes CASSPAPRSNTGELFF.

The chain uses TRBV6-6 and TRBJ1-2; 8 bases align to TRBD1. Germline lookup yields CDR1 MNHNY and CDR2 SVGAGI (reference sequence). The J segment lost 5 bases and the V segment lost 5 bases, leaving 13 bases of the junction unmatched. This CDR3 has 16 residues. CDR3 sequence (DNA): TGTGCCAGCAGTCAATGGACAGGGAAGTTCGGGTATGGCTACACCTTC. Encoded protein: CASSQWTGKFGYGYTF.